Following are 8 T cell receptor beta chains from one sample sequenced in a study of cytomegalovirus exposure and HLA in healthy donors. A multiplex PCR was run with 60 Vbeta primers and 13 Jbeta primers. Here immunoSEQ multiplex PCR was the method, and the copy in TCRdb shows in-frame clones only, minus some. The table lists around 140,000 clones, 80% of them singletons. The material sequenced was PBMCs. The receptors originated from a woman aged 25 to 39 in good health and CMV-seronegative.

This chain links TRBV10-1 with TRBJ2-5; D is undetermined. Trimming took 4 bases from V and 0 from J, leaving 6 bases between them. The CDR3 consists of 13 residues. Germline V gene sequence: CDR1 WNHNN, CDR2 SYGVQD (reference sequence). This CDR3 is CASSGANQETQYF. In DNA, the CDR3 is TGCGCCAGCAGTGGGGCAAACCAAGAGACCCAGTACTTC.

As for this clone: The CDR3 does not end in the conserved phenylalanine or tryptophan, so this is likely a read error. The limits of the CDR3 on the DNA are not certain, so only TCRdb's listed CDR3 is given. CDR3 region: CARSLDGA. V and J are TRBV5-3 and TRBJ2-3; TRBD2 is the table's D call, not checked against the DNA. TRBV5-3 is sorted into the ORF group, with uncertain function. The CDR3 is made up of 8 amino acids, end residues included.

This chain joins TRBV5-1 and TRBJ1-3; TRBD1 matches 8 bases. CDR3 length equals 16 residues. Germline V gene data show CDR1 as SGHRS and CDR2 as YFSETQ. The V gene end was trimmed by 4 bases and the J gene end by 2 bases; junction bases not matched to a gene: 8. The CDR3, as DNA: TGCGCCAGCAGCCCAGGACAGGGTAGAGCTGGAAACACCATATATTTT. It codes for CASSPGQGRAGNTIYF.

The CDR3 nucleotides read TGTGCCAGCAGCTTATTTCAGTCCCTCTCTGGAAACACCATATATTTT. Translating it yields CASSLFQSLSGNTIYF. V gene TRBV7-8 combines with J gene TRBJ1-3; the D is unclear. This CDR3 spans 16 amino acids. Trimming took off 2 bases at V and 0 bases at J, with 11 bases between the two ends. The germline V gene encodes CDR1 SGHVS and CDR2 FQNEAQ. Full variable domain (rest looked up from reference TRBV7-8 and TRBJ1-3): GAGVSQSPRYKVAKRGQDVALRCDPISGHVSLFWYQQALGQGPEFLTYFQNEAQLDKSGLPSDRFFAERPEGSVSTLKIQRTQQEDSAVYLCASSLFQSLSGNTIYFGEGSWLTVV.

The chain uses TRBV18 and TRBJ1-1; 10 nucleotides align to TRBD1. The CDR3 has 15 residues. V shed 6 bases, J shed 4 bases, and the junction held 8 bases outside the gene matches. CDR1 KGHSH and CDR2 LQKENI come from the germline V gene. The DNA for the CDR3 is TGTGCCAGCTCCGAAGGGACAGGGGTAGGCACTGAAGCTTTCTTT. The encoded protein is CASSEGTGVGTEAFF.

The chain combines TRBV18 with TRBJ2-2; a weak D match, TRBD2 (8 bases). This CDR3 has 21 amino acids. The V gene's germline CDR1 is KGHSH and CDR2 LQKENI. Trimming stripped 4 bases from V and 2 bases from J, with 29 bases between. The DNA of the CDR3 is TGTGCCAGCTCACGACAGCCCTGGACTAGCAGGGGGGCGGCAAACACCGGGGAGCTGTTTTTT. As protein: CASSRQPWTSRGAANTGELFF.

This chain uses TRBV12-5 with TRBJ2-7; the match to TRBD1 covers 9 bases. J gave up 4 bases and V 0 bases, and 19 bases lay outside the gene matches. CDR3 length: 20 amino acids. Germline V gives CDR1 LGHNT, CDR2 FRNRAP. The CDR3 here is CASGLVRGQGTTQRVYEQYF. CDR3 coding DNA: TGTGCTAGTGGTTTGGTACGTGGACAGGGGACGACACAAAGGGTTTACGAGCAGTACTTC.

Here the CDR3 reads CASSIHGGNQPQHF. CDR3 nucleotides: TGTGCCAGTAGTATTCACGGAGGCAATCAGCCCCAGCATTTT. This chain joins TRBV19 and TRBJ1-5; unclear D gene. The CDR3 spans 14 residues. CDR1 and CDR2 (germline): LNHDA, SQIVND (reference sequence). Trimming took 3 bases from V and 2 from J, leaving 8 bases between them.